This T cell receptor (beta chain) was profiled in a study of OX40 agonist ivuxolimab in advanced cancers. Broadly, across the study: The costimulatory receptor OX40 (CD134) was targeted by ivuxolimab, a fully human IgG2 agonistic monoclonal antibody. Among the 50 to 55 dose-escalation patients, around 19 had hepatocellular carcinoma, 15 or so melanoma, 9 renal cell carcinoma and 9 head and neck cancer. In the dose-escalation cohort, roughly 80% of patients were male, and the mean age was approximately 60 years, with a range of 23 to 79. Partial responses occurred in three dose-escalation patients: two with cutaneous melanoma and one with hepatocellular carcinoma. Intravenous ivuxolimab was administered to patients every 2 weeks at six dose levels: 0.01, 0.1, 0.3, 1.5, 3 and 10 mg/kg. The monotherapy dose-escalation portion (N of about 50 patients) of the phase I ivuxolimab trial is reported in the paper. Peripheral TCRbeta sequencing was intended to test whether TCR sequence diversity was altered and clonal T-cell expansion was caused by ivuxolimab. Patients were allowed to have had prior anti-PD-1, anti-PD-L1 or anti-CTLA-4 therapy, and more than 30% of the dose-escalation patients had previously received checkpoint inhibitors. Study-wide findings and limitations: At doses of 0.1 to 3.0 mg/kg, clonal expansion of both CD4+ and CD8+ T cells in blood was seen between baseline and week 6. Antigen specificity was not determined for the clonally expanded peripheral T cells. Low levels of normalized T-cell clonal expansion were also seen in some patients who did not respond. On average, CD8+ T cells showed more expanded clones than CD4+ T cells after ivuxolimab. Partial responders in the 0.1-3.0 mg/kg groups had among the lowest normalized peripheral clonal expansion, especially among CD8+ T cells.

CDR1 and CDR2 are read off the germline V gene as SGHTA and FQGTGA. V is trimmed back by 3 bases and J by 5 bases, and the junction contains 6 bases that no gene match accounts for. Counted from cysteine to phenylalanine, this CDR3 has 15 amino acids. Only the CDR3 region is kept as DNA, spanning 45 bases read in frame from base 1. As to this clone: The specificity of this receptor is unknown. Base qualities are not at hand, and no much larger clone is one base apart.

Patients with autoimmune disease history or receiving systemic immunosuppression were excluded from the trial. Peripheral blood for TCR sequencing was drawn from every dose cohort at baseline, at cycle 4 day 1 and at cycle 7 day 1. The samples were drawn from a first-in-human, open-label, multicenter phase I dose-escalation trial of ivuxolimab. The trial enrolled adults with locally advanced or metastatic head and neck squamous cell, hepatocellular, melanoma or renal cell carcinoma. Before TCR sequencing, CD4+ T cells and CD8+ T cells were sorted from peripheral blood as separate populations. To sequence the TCRbeta CDR3 region, genomic DNA was isolated from the sorted cells. The immunoSEQ Assay was used to sequence the TCRbeta CDR3 regions. TCRdb provides this immuneACCESS table in a form limited to in-frame rearrangements. Some clones are lacking; in checked studies, under half of them reflect an unresolved V gene, and why the rest are absent is not known. This sample comprises about 93,000 clones, about 91% of them detected only once. The top ten clonotypes cover 0.4% to 0.55% of the sample.

The TCR sequence derives from an adult with an advanced solid tumor such as melanoma, head and neck, liver or kidney cancer. Recombination linked TRBV7-3 to TRBJ2-2; 7 central bases correspond to TRBD1. Source: CD4+ or CD8+ T cells sorted from blood, taken in a trial of the OX40 agonist ivuxolimab. The CDR3 protein sequence reads: CASSLDRPGTGELFF. The sequenced DNA is TGTGCCAGCAGCTTGGACAGGCCGGGGACCGGGGAGCTGTTTTTT.